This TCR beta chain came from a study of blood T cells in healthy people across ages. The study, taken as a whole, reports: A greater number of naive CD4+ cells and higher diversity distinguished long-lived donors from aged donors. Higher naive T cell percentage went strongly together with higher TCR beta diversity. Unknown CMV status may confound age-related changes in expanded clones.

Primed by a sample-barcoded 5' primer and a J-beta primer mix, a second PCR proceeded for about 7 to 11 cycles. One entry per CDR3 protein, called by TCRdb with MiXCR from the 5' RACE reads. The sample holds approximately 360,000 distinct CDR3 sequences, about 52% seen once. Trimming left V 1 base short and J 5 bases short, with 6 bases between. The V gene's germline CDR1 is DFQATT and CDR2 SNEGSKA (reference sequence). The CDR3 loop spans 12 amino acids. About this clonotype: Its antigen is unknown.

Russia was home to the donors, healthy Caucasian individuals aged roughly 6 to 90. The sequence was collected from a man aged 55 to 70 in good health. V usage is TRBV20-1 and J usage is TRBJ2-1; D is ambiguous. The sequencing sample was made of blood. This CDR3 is CSARVANNEQFF. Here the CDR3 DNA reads TGCAGTGCTAGAGTCGCCAACAATGAGCAGTTCTTC.